This T cell receptor (beta chain) derives from a study of T cell repertoires in cytomegalovirus infection. Findings of the study overall: HLA-C-restricted CMV-specific TCR beta clonotypes prevailed in the ex vivo response.

Each CDR3 protein gets one entry after TCRdb re-called the reads with MiXCR. The sample carries 300,000 to 400,000 distinct CDR3 sequences, approximately 32% recorded once. As concerns this clonotype: The antigen remains undetermined.

This receptor was taken from a human donor in good health (CMV status not recorded). Some clones in this sample may be carry-over from other donors' samples. Here the sequenced sample was cultured PBMCs, taken from culture after CMV antigen stimulation.

The CDR3 is CAISGQRTDNEQFF. The CDR3 coding sequence is TGTGCCATCAGTGGCCAGCGGACAGACAATGAGCAGTTCTTC. J is TRBJ2-1 and V is TRBV10-3, with D possibly TRBD1 on 6 matching bases. V gave up 4 bases and J gave up 5 bases, with 12 bases separating them. Germline-derived CDR1 and CDR2 are ENHRY and SYGVKD. This CDR3 has 14 amino acids.